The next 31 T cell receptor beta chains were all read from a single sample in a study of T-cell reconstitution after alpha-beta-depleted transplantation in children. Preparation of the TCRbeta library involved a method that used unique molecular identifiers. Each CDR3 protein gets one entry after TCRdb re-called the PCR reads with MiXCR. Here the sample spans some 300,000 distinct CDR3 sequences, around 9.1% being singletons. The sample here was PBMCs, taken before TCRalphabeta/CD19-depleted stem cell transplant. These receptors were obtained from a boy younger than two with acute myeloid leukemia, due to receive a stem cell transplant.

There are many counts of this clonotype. CDR3 sequence: CSALQGANTEAFF. The CDR3 bases are TGCAGTGCTCTACAGGGCGCGAACACTGAAGCTTTCTTT. The chain couples TRBV20-1 to TRBJ1-1; D possibly corresponds to TRBD1 (6 bases). The CDR3 sequence is 13 residues long. Trimming stripped 5 bases from V and 1 base from J, with 11 bases between. CDR1 and CDR2 from the germline V gene are DFQATT and SNEGSKA (reference sequence).

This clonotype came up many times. CDR3 in amino acids: CASSPPGLAYEQYF. Written as DNA, the CDR3 is TGTGCCAGCAGTCCCCCCGGACTGGCCTACGAGCAGTACTTC. The chain carries TRBV12-3 or TRBV12-4 and TRBJ2-7; weak D call: TRBD2 (5 bases). The CDR3 loop spans 14 amino acids. V gave up 5 bases and J gave up 2 bases, with 13 bases separating them.

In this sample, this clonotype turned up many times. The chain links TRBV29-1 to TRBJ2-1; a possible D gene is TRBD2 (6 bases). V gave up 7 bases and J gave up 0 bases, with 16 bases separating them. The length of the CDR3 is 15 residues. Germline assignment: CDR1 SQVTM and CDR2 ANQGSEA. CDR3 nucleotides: TGCAGCGCCCGGGTCGGCGGGGTCTCCTACAATGAGCAGTTCTTC. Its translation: CSARVGGVSYNEQFF.

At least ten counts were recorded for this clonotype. CDR3 DNA: TGTGCCAGCAGCTTCCCTCAGGGGCACACTGAAGCTTTCTTT. This sequence encodes CASSFPQGHTEAFF. The rearrangement links TRBV13 to TRBJ1-1; D perhaps matches TRBD1 (6 bases). The CDR3 is 14 amino acids. Per germline, CDR1 PRHDT and CDR2 FYEKMQ (reference sequence). Trimming cost V 3 bases and J 3 bases, with 11 bases left between them.

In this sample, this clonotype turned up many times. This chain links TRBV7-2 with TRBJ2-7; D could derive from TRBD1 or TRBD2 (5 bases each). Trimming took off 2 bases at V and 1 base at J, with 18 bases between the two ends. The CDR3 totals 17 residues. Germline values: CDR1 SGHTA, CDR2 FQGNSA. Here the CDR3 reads CASSLRRQSGGSYEQYF. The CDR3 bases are TGTGCCAGCAGCTTACGGAGACAGTCTGGGGGTTCCTACGAGCAGTACTTC.

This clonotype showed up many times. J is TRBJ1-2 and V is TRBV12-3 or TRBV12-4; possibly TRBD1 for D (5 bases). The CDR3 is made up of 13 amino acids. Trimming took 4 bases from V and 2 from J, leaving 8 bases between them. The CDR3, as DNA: TGTGCCAGCAGTTACGGGACGAACTATGGCTACACCTTC. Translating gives CASSYGTNYGYTF.

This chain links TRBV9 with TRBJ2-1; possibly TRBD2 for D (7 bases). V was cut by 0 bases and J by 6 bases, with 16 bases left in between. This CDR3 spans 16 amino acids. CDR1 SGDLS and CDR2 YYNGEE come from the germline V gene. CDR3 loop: CASSVAVGGGGNEQFF. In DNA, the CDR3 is TGTGCCAGCAGCGTAGCTGTAGGGGGGGGCGGCAATGAGCAGTTCTTC.

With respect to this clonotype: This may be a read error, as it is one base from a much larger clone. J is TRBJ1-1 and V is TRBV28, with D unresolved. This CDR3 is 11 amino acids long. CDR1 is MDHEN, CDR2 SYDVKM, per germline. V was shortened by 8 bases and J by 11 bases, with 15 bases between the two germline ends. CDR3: CASGTPVGAFF. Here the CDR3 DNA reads TGTGCCAGCGGCACCCCTGTCGGGGCTTTCTTT.

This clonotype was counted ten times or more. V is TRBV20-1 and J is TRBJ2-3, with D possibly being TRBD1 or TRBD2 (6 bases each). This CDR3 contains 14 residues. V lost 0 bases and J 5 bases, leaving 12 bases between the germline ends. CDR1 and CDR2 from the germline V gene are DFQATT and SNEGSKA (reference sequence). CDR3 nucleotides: TGCAGTGCTAGAGAAGGGGGGCCGGGAGATACGCAGTATTTT. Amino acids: CSAREGGPGDTQYF.

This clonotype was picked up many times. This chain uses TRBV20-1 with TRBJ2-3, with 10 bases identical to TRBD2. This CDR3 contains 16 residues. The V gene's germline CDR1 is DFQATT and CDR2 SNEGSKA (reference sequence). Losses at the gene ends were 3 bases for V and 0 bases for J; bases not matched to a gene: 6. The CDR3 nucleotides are TGCAGTGCTAGCAGCGGACTAGCGGTGAGCACAGATACGCAGTATTTT. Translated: CSASSGLAVSTDTQYF.

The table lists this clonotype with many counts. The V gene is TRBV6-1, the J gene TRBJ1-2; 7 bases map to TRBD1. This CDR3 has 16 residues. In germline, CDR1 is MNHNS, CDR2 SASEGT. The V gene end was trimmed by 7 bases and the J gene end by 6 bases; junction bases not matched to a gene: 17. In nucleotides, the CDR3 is TGTGCCAGCACCGGGGGGAGACACGGGACAGCAAATGGCTACACCTTC. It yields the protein CASTGGRHGTANGYTF.

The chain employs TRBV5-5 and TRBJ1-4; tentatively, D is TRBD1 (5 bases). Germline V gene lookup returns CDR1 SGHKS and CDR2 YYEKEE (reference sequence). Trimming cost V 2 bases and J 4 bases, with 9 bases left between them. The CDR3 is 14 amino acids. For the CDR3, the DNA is TGTGCCAGCAGCTTAGGGACGCATAATGAAAAACTGTTTTTT. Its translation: CASSLGTHNEKLFF.

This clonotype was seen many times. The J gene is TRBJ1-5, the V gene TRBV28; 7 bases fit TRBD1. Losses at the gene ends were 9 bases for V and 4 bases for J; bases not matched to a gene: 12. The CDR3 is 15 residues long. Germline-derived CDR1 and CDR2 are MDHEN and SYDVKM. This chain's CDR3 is CASLRGQKMNQPQHF. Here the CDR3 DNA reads TGTGCCAGTCTCCGGGGACAGAAGATGAATCAGCCCCAGCATTTT.

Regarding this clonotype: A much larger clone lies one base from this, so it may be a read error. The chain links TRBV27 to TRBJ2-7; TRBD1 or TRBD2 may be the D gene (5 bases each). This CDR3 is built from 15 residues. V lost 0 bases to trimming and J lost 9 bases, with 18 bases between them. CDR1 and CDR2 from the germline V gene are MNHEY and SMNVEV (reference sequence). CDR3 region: CASSLSMGDLHGQYF. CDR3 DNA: TGTGCCAGCAGTTTATCGATGGGGGACCTCCACGGGCAGTACTTC.

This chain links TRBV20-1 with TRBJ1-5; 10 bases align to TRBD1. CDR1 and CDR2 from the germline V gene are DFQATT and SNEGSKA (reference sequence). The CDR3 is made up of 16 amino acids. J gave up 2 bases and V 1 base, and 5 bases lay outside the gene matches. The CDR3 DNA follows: TGCAGTGCTAGAGTCGGCGGGACAGGGGGCAATCAGCCCCAGCATTTT. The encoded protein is CSARVGGTGGNQPQHF.

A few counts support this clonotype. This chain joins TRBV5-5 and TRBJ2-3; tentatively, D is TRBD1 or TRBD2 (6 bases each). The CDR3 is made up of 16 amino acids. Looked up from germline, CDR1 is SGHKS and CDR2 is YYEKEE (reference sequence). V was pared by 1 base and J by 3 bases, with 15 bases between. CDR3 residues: CASSLKLARGTDTQYF. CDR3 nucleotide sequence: TGTGCCAGCAGCTTGAAACTAGCAAGGGGGACAGATACGCAGTATTTT. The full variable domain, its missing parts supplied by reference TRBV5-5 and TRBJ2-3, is DAGVTQSPTHLIKTRGQQVTLRCSPISGHKSVSWYQQVLGQGPQFIFQYYEKEERGRGNFPDRFSARQFPNYSSELNVNALLLGDSALYLCASSLKLARGTDTQYFGPGTRLTVL.

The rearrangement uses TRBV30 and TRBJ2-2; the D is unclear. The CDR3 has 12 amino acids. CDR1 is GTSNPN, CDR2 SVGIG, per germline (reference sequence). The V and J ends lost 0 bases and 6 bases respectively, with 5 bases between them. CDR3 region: CAWSVSPGELFF. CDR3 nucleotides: TGTGCCTGGAGTGTGAGCCCCGGGGAGCTGTTTTTT. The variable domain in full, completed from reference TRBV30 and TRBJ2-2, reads SQTIHQWPATLVQPVGSPLSLECTVEGTSNPNLYWYRQAAGRGLQLLFYSVGIGQISSEVPQNLSASRPQDRQFILSSKKLLLSDSGFYLCAWSVSPGELFFGEGSRLTVL.

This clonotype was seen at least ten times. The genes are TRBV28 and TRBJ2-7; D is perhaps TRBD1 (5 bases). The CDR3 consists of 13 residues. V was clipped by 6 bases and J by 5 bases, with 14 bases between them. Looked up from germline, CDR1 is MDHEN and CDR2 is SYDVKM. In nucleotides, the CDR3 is TGTGCCAGCAGCCCAGACAGCGTACACGAGCAGTACTTC. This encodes CASSPDSVHEQYF. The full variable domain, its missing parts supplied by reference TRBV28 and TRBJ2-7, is DVKVTQSSRYLVKRTGEKVFLECVQDMDHENMFWYRQDPGLGLRLIYFSYDVKMKEKGDIPEGYSVSREKKERFSLILESASTNQTSMYLCASSPDSVHEQYFGPGTRLTVT.

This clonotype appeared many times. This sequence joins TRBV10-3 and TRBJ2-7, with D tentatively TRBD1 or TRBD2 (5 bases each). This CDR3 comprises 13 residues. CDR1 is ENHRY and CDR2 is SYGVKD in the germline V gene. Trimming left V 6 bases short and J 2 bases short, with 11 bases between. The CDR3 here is CAISPGTAYEQYF. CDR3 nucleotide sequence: TGTGCCATCAGCCCCGGGACGGCCTACGAGCAGTACTTC.

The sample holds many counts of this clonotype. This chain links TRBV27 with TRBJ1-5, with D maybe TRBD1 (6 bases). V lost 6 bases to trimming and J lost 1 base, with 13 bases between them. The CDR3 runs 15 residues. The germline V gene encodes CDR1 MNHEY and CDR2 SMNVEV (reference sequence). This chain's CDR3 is CASRARGGSNQPQHF. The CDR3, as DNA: TGTGCCAGCAGGGCTAGGGGGGGAAGCAATCAGCCCCAGCATTTT.

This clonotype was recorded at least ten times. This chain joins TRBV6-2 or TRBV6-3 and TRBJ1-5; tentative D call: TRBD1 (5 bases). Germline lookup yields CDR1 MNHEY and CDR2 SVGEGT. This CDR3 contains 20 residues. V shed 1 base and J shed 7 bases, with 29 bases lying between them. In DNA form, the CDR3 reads TGTGCCAGCAGTTACTTGAAGCCCCGGGGCGTCCCGGGACGACTCCAGCCCCAGCATTTT. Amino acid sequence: CASSYLKPRGVPGRLQPQHF.

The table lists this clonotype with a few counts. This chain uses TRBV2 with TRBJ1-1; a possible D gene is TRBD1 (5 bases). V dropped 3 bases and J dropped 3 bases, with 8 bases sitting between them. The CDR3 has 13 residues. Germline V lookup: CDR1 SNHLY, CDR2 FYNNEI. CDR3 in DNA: TGTGCCAGCAGTGAGGGGGATTACACTGAAGCTTTCTTT. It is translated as CASSEGDYTEAFF.

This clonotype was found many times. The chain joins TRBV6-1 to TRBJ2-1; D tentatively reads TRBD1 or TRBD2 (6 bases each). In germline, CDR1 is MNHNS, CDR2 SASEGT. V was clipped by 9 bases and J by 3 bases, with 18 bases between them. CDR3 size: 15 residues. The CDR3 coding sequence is TGTGCCAGTAGCACTAGCATAGGGGGCTACAATGAGCAGTTCTTC. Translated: CASSTSIGGYNEQFF.

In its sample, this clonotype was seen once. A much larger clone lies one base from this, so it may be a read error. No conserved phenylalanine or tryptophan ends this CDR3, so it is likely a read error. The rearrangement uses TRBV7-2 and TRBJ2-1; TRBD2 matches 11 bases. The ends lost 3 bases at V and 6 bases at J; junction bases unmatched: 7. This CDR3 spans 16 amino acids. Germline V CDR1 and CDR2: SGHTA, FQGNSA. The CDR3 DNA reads TGTGCCAGCAGCTTCCGGTGGCTAGCGGGAGGCAATGAGCAGTTCCTC. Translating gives CASSFRWLAGGNEQFL.

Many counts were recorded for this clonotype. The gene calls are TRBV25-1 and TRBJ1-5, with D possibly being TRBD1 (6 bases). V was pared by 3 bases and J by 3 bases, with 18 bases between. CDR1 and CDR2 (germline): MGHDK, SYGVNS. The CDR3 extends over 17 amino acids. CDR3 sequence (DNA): TGTGCCAGCAGTGATCTGGACTACAGGGTACCCAATCAGCCCCAGCATTTT. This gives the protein CASSDLDYRVPNQPQHF. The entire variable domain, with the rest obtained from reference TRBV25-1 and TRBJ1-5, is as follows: EADIYQTPRYLVIGTGKKITLECSQTMGHDKMYWYQQDPGMELHLIHYSYGVNSTEKGDLSSESTVSRIRTEHFPLTLESARPSHTSQYLCASSDLDYRVPNQPQHFGDGTRLSIL.

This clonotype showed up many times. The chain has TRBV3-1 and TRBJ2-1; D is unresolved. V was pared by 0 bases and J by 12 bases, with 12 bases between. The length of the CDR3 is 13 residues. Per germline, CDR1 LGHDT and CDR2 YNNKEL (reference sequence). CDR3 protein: CASSQDSEMSQFF. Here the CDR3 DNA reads TGTGCCAGCAGCCAAGATTCAGAGATGTCGCAGTTCTTC.

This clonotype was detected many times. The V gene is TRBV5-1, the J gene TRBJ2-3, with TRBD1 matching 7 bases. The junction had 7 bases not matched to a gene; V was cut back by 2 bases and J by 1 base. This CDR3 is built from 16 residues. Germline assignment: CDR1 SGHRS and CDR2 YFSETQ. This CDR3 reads CASSLQGLGGTDTQYF. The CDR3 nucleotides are TGCGCCAGCAGCTTACAGGGGCTAGGAGGCACAGATACGCAGTATTTT. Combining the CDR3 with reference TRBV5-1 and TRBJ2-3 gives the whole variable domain KAGVTQTPRYLIKTRGQQVTLSCSPISGHRSVSWYQQTPGQGLQFLFEYFSETQRNKGNFPGRFSGRQFSNSRSEMNVSTLELGDSALYLCASSLQGLGGTDTQYFGPGTRLTVL.

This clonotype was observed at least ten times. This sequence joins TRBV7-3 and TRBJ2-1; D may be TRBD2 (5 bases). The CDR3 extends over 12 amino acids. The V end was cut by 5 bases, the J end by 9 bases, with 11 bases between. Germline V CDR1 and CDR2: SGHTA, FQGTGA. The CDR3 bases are TGTGCCAGCAGCCCCGGACTCGGTGAGCAGTTCTTC. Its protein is CASSPGLGEQFF.

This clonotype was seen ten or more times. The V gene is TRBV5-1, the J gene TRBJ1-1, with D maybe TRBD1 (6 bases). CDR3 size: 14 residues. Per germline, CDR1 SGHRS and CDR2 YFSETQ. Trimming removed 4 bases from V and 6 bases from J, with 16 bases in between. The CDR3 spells CASSPWGGGSEAFF. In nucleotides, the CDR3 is TGCGCCAGCAGCCCCTGGGGAGGGGGGTCTGAAGCTTTCTTT. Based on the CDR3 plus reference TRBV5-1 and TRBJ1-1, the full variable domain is KAGVTQTPRYLIKTRGQQVTLSCSPISGHRSVSWYQQTPGQGLQFLFEYFSETQRNKGNFPGRFSGRQFSNSRSEMNVSTLELGDSALYLCASSPWGGGSEAFFGQGTRLTVV.

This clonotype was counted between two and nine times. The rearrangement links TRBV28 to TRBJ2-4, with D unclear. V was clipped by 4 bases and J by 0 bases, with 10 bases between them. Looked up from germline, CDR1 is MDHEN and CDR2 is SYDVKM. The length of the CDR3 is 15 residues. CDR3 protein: CASSSSRPAKNIQYF. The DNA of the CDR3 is TGTGCCAGCAGTTCCTCCCGCCCAGCCAAAAACATTCAGTACTTC. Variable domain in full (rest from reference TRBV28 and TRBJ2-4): DVKVTQSSRYLVKRTGEKVFLECVQDMDHENMFWYRQDPGLGLRLIYFSYDVKMKEKGDIPEGYSVSREKKERFSLILESASTNQTSMYLCASSSSRPAKNIQYFGAGTRLSVL.

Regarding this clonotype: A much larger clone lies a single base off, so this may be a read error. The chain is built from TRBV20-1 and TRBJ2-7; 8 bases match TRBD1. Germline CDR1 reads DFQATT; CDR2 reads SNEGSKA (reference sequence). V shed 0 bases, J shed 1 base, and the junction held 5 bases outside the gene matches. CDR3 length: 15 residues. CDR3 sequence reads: CSARDAGGPSYEQYF. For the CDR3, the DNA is TGCAGTGCTAGAGATGCAGGGGGCCCATCCTACGAGCAGTACTTC.